This is a list of T cell receptor beta chains from one sample in a study of identical twins. TCRdb reprocessed the 5' RACE reads with MiXCR, giving one entry per CDR3 protein. In the table there are approximately 680,000 distinct CDR3 sequences, about 7% of which are singletons. Separately, the same data were catalogued under a study of yellow fever vaccine responses in identical twins.

Sequences were obtained from PBMCs. These receptor sequences come from a woman aged 18-29 years in good health. Each CDR3 is given with its conserved first and last residue.

j_call | v_call | cdr3_aa
TRBJ1-1 | TRBV5-6 | CASSHQQKYTEAFF
TRBJ2-3 | TRBV12-3/TRBV12-4 | CASKDRGGTDTQYF
TRBJ1-1 | TRBV7-9 | CASSEDLAWTEAFF
TRBJ2-1 | TRBV12-3/TRBV12-4 | CASSINRGGNEQFF
TRBJ2-2 | TRBV27 | CASSLFRQGAKTGELFF
TRBJ2-3 | TRBV10-3 | CAISESGGAGTDTQYF
TRBJ2-3 | TRBV4-1 | CASSLLILAGADSWEDTQYF
TRBJ2-3 | TRBV13 | CASSFRGPDGDTQYF
TRBJ1-2 | TRBV29-1 | CSYDGYTF
TRBJ1-2 | TRBV11-2 | CASSANFNYTF
TRBJ1-2 | TRBV28 | CASSLEGPSYGYTF
TRBJ2-5 | TRBV12-3/TRBV12-4 | CASKDRLSETQYF
TRBJ2-3 | TRBV7-2 | CASSPDRSTDTQYF
TRBJ2-2 | TRBV11-3 | CASSPRYGSGELFF
TRBJ1-1 | TRBV27 | CASVGGNTEAFF
TRBJ2-7 | TRBV28 | CASTRSPGLAGGPYEQYF
TRBJ2-3 | TRBV10-3 | CATKSREGGSTDTQYF
TRBJ2-1 | TRBV13 | CASSLWREDNEQFF
TRBJ1-1 | TRBV9 | CASSVDSQRNTEAFF
TRBJ1-5 | TRBV20-1 | CSAREEIYSNQPQHF
TRBJ1-2 | TRBV29-1 | CSVEQGASYGYTF
TRBJ1-1 | TRBV12-3/TRBV12-4 | CASSLPGTGERTEAFF
TRBJ2-3 | TRBV6-2/TRBV6-3 | CASRSPSGTGASGTQYF
TRBJ2-1 | TRBV7-4 | CASSATRSGSTNEQFF